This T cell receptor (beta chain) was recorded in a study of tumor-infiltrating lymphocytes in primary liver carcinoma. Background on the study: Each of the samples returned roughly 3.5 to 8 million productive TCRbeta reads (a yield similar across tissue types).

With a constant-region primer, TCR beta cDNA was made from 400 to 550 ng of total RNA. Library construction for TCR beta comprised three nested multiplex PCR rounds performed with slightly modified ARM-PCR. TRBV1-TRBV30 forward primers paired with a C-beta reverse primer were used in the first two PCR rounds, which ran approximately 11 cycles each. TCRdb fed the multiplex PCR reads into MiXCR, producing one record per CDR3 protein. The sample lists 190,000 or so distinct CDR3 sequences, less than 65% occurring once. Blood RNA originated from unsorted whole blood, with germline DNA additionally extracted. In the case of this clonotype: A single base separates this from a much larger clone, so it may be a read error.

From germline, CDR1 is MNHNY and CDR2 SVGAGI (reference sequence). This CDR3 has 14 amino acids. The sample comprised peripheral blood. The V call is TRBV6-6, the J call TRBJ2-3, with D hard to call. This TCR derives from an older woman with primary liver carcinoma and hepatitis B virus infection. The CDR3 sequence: CVSSPVGRADTQYF. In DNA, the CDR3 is TGTGTCAGCAGCCCCGTAGGGCGCGCAGATACGCAGTATTTT.